Listed below are T cell receptor beta chains from one sample, sequenced in a study of blood T cell repertoires in COVID-19. Sequencing used immunoSEQ multiplex PCR; TCRdb keeps in-frame clones, though not all of them. The sample has 250,000 to 300,000 clones, under 90% seen once. Sequencing used PBMCs or T cells enriched from blood (not recorded which). Every receptor here comes from a woman aged 50 to 60 who had been exposed to COVID-19. The CDR3 runs from the conserved cysteine through the conserved F or W. A D gene is named only where the DNA matches it firmly. Some rows mark clone size as missing; the rest say once, few, many or name a class of expanded clone.

D gene	V gene	CDR3 length	clone size	J gene	CDR3 protein	CDR3 DNA
.	TRBV27	20	.	TRBJ2-3	CASSSHTRQRSLTSTDTQYF	TGTGCCAGCAGTTCCCATACCCGACAGCGCAGCCTTACTAGCACAGATACGCAGTATTTT
TRBD2	TRBV7-9	14	once	TRBJ2-7	CASSLAGGGNEQYF	TGTGCCAGCAGCTTAGCGGGCGGGGGAAACGAGCAGTACTTC
.	TRBV4-1	17	.	TRBJ1-6	CASSQDRDAPYNSPLHF	TGCGCCAGCAGCCAAGACAGGGATGCGCCCTATAATTCACCCCTCCACTTT
TRBD2	TRBV5-1	16	.	TRBJ2-5	CASSPGLAGSQETQYF	TGCGCCAGCAGCCCGGGACTAGCGGGATCTCAAGAGACCCAGTACTTC
.	TRBV30	13	few	TRBJ1-2	CAWIRGSNYGYTF	TGTGCCTGGATTCGAGGGTCTAACTATGGCTACACCTTC
.	TRBV6-5	15	once	TRBJ1-6	CASSYNTRGNSPLHF	TGTGCCAGCAGTTACAATACCAGGGGTAATTCACCCCTCCACTTT
.	TRBV5-1	18	.	TRBJ1-2	CASSFGSVTGLGNYGYTF	TGCGCCAGCAGCTTTGGTTCCGTAACAGGGTTGGGTAACTATGGCTACACCTTC
.	TRBV7-2	14	.	TRBJ2-7	CASSLQGSSYEQYF	TGTGCCAGCAGCTTACAGGGAAGCTCCTACGAGCAGTACTTC
.	TRBV6-1	15	.	TRBJ1-2	CASSELGAVNYGYTF	TGTGCCAGCAGTGAATTAGGGGCCGTTAACTATGGCTACACCTTC
.	TRBV20-1	14	.	TRBJ2-3	CSASLRGITDTQYF	TGCAGTGCTAGTCTACGCGGAATCACAGATACGCAGTATTTT
TRBD1	TRBV28	17	once	TRBJ2-1	CASSQPPRQGPYNEQFF	TGTGCCAGCAGTCAACCACCTAGACAGGGCCCCTACAATGAGCAGTTCTTC
TRBD2	TRBV5-1	15	once	TRBJ2-5	CASSWQRGGLETQYF	TGCGCCAGCAGCTGGCAGCGGGGGGGCCTAGAGACCCAGTACTTC
TRBD1	TRBV5-1	15	.	TRBJ2-7	CASSLSRTGIHEQYF	TGCGCCAGCAGCTTGTCTAGGACAGGGATCCACGAGCAGTACTTC
.	TRBV2	14	.	TRBJ1-3	CASSAQGTGNTIYF	TGTGCCAGCAGCGCACAGGGAACTGGAAACACCATATATTTT
TRBD1	TRBV20-1	15	.	TRBJ1-2	CSASVTDRVNYGYTF	TGCAGTGCTAGTGTAACGGACAGGGTTAACTATGGCTACACCTTC
.	TRBV13	14	.	TRBJ1-4	CASRKGGRDEKLFF	TGTGCCAGCAGAAAGGGAGGGCGGGATGAAAAACTGTTTTTT
.	TRBV15	14	.	TRBJ1-4	CATSPGATNEKLFF	TGTGCCACCAGCCCAGGCGCAACTAATGAAAAACTGTTTTTT
.	TRBV18	15	.	TRBJ1-2	CASSPGTLRDYGYTF	TGTGCCAGCTCACCTGGGACACTTAGGGACTATGGCTACACCTTC
.	TRBV7-9	16	.	TRBJ2-2	CASSPGGTGNTGELFF	TGTGCCAGCAGCCCCGGGGGGACAGGGAACACCGGGGAGCTGTTTTTT
TRBD2	TRBV7-2	16	.	TRBJ2-7	CASSLGFAGGPYEQYF	TGTGCCAGCAGCTTAGGGTTCGCGGGGGGGCCCTACGAGCAGTACTTC